Listed here are 18 T cell receptor beta chains from one sample, sequenced in a study of T cell responses to AZD1222 COVID-19 vaccine. The protocol was immunoSEQ multiplex PCR, while the TCRdb copy is restricted to in-frame clones and leaves out a portion. The table includes about 78,000 clones, nearly 85% detected once. The sequenced sample was peripheral blood, obtained on day 0 of AZD1222 vaccination. These receptors originate from an adult in good health.

The chain couples TRBV29-1 to TRBJ2-5; TRBD2 aligns across 8 bases. V shed 8 bases, J shed 9 bases, and the junction held 14 bases outside the gene matches. CDR3 size: 13 residues. Germline loops: CDR1 SQVTM, CDR2 ANQGSEA. The CDR3 DNA reads as TGCAGCCTTGTAGGGGATTCGGGGGGGGCCCAGTACTTC. This gives the protein CSLVGDSGGAQYF.

The chain recombines TRBV5-6 with TRBJ1-4; D gene uncertain. This CDR3 contains 14 residues. V was trimmed by 0 bases and J by 4 bases, leaving 7 bases between them. In germline, CDR1 is SGHDT, CDR2 YYEEEE. The DNA of the CDR3 is TGTGCCAGCAGCTTGGGATGGCGTAATGAAAAACTGTTTTTT. It encodes CASSLGWRNEKLFF.

The chain joins TRBV18 to TRBJ2-2; the D is unclear. The germline CDR1 and CDR2 sequences are KGHSH and LQKENI. The CDR3 extends over 20 amino acids. Trimming removed 3 bases from V and 0 bases from J, with 23 bases in between. DNA for the CDR3: TGTGCCAGCTCACCTCTAGAAATGGACCCTCATAGGGCGAACACCGGGGAGCTGTTTTTT. Residues: CASSPLEMDPHRANTGELFF.

This chain links TRBV6-2 or TRBV6-3 with TRBJ2-3; D might be TRBD2 (7 bases). The CDR3 consists of 17 residues. The V gene lost 6 bases and the J gene lost 1 base, with 20 bases spanning the gap. Looked up from germline, CDR1 is MNHEY and CDR2 is SVGEGT. CDR3 in amino acids: CASSPGGGAKGTDTQYF. CDR3 nucleotides: TGTGCCAGCAGCCCTGGAGGGGGGGCTAAGGGCACAGATACGCAGTATTTT.

The chain combines TRBV7-2 with TRBJ1-4; a possible D gene is TRBD1 (5 bases). Trimming shortened V by 1 base and J by 6 bases, and 9 bases separated the two germline ends. The CDR3 length is 14 residues. CDR1 SGHTA and CDR2 FQGNSA come from the germline V gene. The CDR3 protein is CASSLVLGDEKLFF. DNA for the CDR3: TGTGCCAGCAGCTTAGTTCTGGGGGATGAAAAACTGTTTTTT.

The sample holds a few counts of this clone. DNA for the CDR3: TGTGCCAGCAGCTCCCCTAGCGGGAGGGGGGATGAGCAGTTCTTC. Protein product: CASSSPSGRGDEQFF. This chain uses TRBV7-8 with TRBJ2-1; 12 bases agree with TRBD2. Germline values: CDR1 SGHVS, CDR2 FQNEAQ. V shed 4 bases, J shed 8 bases, and the junction held 6 bases outside the gene matches. CDR3 size: 15 residues.

In DNA form, the CDR3 reads TGTGCCAGTAGTATAGCGGGACAGGTCCGGGTTCCATACCGAGGGATGTTTTTT. It specifies CASSIAGQVRVPYRGMFF. The chain is built from TRBV19 and TRBJ1-4, with 8 positions matching TRBD1. This CDR3 comprises 18 residues. Trimming removed 1 base from V and 15 bases from J; junction bases left unmatched: 22. Germline V gene sequence: CDR1 LNHDA, CDR2 SQIVND (reference sequence).

This chain links TRBV11-2 with TRBJ1-1; D not resolved. V lost 3 bases and J lost 3, with 5 bases in between. Germline V gene lookup returns CDR1 SGHAT and CDR2 FQNNGV. The CDR3 extends over 12 amino acids. CDR3 in amino acids: CASSFRDTEAFF. The CDR3 region has the DNA TGTGCCAGCAGCTTCCGTGACACTGAAGCTTTCTTT.

The rearrangement joins TRBV20-1 to TRBJ2-5; no definite D call. The CDR3 sequence is 10 residues long. Trimming took off 7 bases at V and 3 bases at J, with 6 bases between the two ends. The germline V gene has CDR1 DFQATT and CDR2 SNEGSKA (reference sequence). In nucleotides, the CDR3 is TGCAGTGGGAAGAAAGAGACCCAGTACTTC. Translated: CSGKKETQYF.

V usage is TRBV27 and J usage is TRBJ2-1, with 10 nucleotides matching TRBD1. The CDR3 runs to 15 residues. V lost 4 bases to trimming and J lost 6 bases; unmatched junction nucleotides: 6. Looked up from germline, CDR1 is MNHEY and CDR2 is SMNVEV (reference sequence). The CDR3, as DNA: TGTGCCAGCAGTTCCCTACGGGACAGGGGCAATGAGCAGTTCTTC. Its protein is CASSSLRDRGNEQFF.

The gene calls are TRBV7-8 and TRBJ1-2; D is ambiguous. The V end lost 0 bases, the J end lost 10 bases, and 15 bases lay between the germline ends. The CDR3 totals 14 residues. Looked up from germline, CDR1 is SGHVS and CDR2 is FQNEAQ. The CDR3 reads CASSLADLPLSYTF. DNA of the CDR3: TGTGCCAGCAGCTTAGCCGACTTACCCTTATCCTACACCTTC.

This clone was observed a single time. The rearrangement links TRBV30 to TRBJ2-1; tentatively, D is TRBD1 or TRBD2 (7 bases each). CDR3 length equals 14 residues. Between the trimmed V and J ends, which lost 4 bases and 9 bases, there was a span of 19 bases. CDR1 GTSNPN and CDR2 SVGIG come from the germline V gene (reference sequence). As DNA, the CDR3 is TGTGCCTGGACCCCCAGGGGGGGGCAAGGTGAGCAGTTCTTC. Translation gives CAWTPRGGQGEQFF.

J is TRBJ2-6 and V is TRBV21-1. TRBV21-1 is noted as a pseudogene. The CDR3 consists of 15 residues. For the CDR3, the DNA is TGTGCCAGCAGCAAAGGGGGCTCTGGGGCCAACGTCCTGACTTTC. Protein product: CASSKGGSGANVLTF.

The V gene is TRBV27, the J gene TRBJ1-2; the match to TRBD1 covers 7 bases. J was trimmed by 3 bases and V by 6 bases; bases with no gene match: 10. The CDR3 runs 15 residues. Germline V gene sequence: CDR1 MNHEY, CDR2 SMNVEV (reference sequence). This chain's CDR3 is CASSYDGQEYYGYTF. For the CDR3, the DNA is TGTGCCAGCAGCTACGACGGACAGGAGTACTATGGCTACACCTTC.

This sequence joins TRBV6-2 or TRBV6-3 and TRBJ2-2; D uncertain. The V gene lost 4 bases and the J gene lost 3 bases, with 9 bases spanning the gap. The CDR3 has 14 amino acids. Germline V lookup: CDR1 MNHEY, CDR2 SVGEGT. CDR3 amino acids: CASSSHRDTGELFF. Written as DNA, the CDR3 is TGTGCCAGCAGTTCCCATCGGGACACCGGGGAGCTGTTTTTT.

This clone was detected only once. V is TRBV4-3 and J is TRBJ1-1, with unresolved D. Looked up from germline, CDR1 is LGHNA and CDR2 is YSLEER. Trimming left V 0 bases short and J 6 bases short, with 14 bases between. The CDR3 contains 15 residues. The CDR3 bases are TGCGCCAGCAGCCAAGATCGTCGAGACAACTCTGAAGCTTTCTTT. Translating it yields CASSQDRRDNSEAFF.

In its sample, this clone was seen once. The V and J genes are TRBV15 and TRBJ2-1; TRBD2 matches at 12 bases. CDR3 size: 18 residues. V lost 6 bases to trimming and J lost 1 base; unmatched junction nucleotides: 10. The V gene's germline CDR1 is LNHNV and CDR2 YYDKDF (reference sequence). The CDR3 spells CATREGLAGGPSYNEQFF. In DNA form, the CDR3 reads TGTGCCACCAGGGAGGGGCTAGCGGGAGGGCCTTCCTACAATGAGCAGTTCTTC.

This chain uses TRBV10-3 with TRBJ1-3; perhaps TRBD1 as D (5 bases). From germline, CDR1 is ENHRY and CDR2 SYGVKD. With 7 bases removed from V and 0 bases from J, the gap between germline ends came to 13 bases. The CDR3 extends over 15 amino acids. CDR3 sequence: CAITWDRDSGNTIYF. CDR3 coding DNA: TGTGCCATCACCTGGGACCGAGACTCTGGAAACACCATATATTTT.